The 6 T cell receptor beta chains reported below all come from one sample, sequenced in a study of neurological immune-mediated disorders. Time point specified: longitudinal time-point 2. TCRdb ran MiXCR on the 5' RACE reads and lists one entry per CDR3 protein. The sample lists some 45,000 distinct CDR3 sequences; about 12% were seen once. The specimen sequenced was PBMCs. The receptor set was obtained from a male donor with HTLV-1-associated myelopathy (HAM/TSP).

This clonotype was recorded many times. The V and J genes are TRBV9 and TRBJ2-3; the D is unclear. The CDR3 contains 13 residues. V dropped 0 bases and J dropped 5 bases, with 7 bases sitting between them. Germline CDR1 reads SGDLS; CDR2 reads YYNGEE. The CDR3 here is CASSVVGKDTQYF. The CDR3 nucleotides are TGTGCCAGCAGCGTAGTCGGCAAAGATACGCAGTATTTT.

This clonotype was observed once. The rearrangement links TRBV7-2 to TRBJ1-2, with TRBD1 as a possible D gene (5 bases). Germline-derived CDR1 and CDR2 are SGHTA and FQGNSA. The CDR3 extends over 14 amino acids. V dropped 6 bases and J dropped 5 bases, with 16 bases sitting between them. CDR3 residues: CASSQLGLGYGYTF. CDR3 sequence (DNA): TGTGCCAGCAGTCAGCTGGGACTGGGATATGGCTACACCTTC.

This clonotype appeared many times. The CDR3 nucleotides read TGTGCCAGCTTCCAGGACGGGTGGAATTCACCCCTCCACTTT. Protein product: CASFQDGWNSPLHF. The rearrangement uses TRBV6-6 and TRBJ1-6; D is ambiguous. This CDR3 has 14 residues. Germline lookup yields CDR1 MNHNY and CDR2 SVGAGI (reference sequence). Trimming pared 8 bases from V and 7 bases from J, leaving 15 bases between.

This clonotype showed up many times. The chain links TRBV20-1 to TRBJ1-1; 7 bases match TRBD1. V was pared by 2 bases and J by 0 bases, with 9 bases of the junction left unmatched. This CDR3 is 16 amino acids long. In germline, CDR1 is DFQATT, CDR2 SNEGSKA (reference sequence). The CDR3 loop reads CSARLTGALMNTEAFF. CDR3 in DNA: TGCAGTGCTAGACTTACAGGGGCCCTTATGAACACTGAAGCTTTCTTT.

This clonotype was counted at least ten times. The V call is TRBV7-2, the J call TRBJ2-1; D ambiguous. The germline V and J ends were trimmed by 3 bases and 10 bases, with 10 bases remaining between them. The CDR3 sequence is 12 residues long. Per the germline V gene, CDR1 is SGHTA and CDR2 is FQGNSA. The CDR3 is CASSFRPPEQFF. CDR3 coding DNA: TGTGCCAGCAGCTTTAGACCCCCCGAGCAGTTCTTC.

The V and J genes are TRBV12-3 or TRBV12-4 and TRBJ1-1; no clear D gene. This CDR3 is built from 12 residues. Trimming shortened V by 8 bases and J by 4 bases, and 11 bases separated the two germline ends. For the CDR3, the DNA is TGTGCCAGCGCGTCCTGGGGCACTGAAGCTTTCTTT. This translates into CASASWGTEAFF.